The 17 T cell receptor beta chains reported below all come from one sample, sequenced in a study of blood T cell repertoires in COVID-19. Here immunoSEQ multiplex PCR was the method, and the copy in TCRdb shows in-frame clones only, minus some. In the table there are some 150,000 clones, around nine tenths of which are singletons. Material for sequencing was peripheral blood. The receptors derive from a woman aged 40 to 50 with acute or convalescent COVID-19.

The chain uses TRBV18 and TRBJ1-5; TRBD1 is a possible D gene (5 bases). Trimming removed 3 bases at V and 8 bases at J, with 20 bases between. Germline CDR1 is KGHSH and CDR2 is LQKENI. This CDR3 comprises 16 residues. The CDR3 here is CASSPRGVNSFEPQHF. The CDR3 DNA reads as TGTGCCAGCTCACCTCGGGGGGTCAACAGCTTTGAGCCCCAGCATTTT.

The rearrangement joins TRBV4-3 to TRBJ1-1; 10 bases line up with TRBD1. The V segment lost 0 bases and the J segment 0 bases; nucleotides outside the gene matches: 16. CDR3 length: 21 residues. Germline V lookup: CDR1 LGHNA, CDR2 YSLEER. The chain's CDR3 is CASSQDIQGTGVGGMNTEAFF. The CDR3 nucleotides read TGCGCCAGCAGCCAAGATATTCAGGGGACAGGGGTCGGAGGCATGAACACTGAAGCTTTCTTT.

The chain employs TRBV5-6 and TRBJ1-5; D gene uncertain. The CDR3 totals 17 residues. Germline lookup yields CDR1 SGHDT and CDR2 YYEEEE. With 4 bases removed from V and 2 bases from J, the gap between germline ends came to 19 bases. The chain's CDR3 is CASSRLQAGDGNQPQHF. The CDR3, as DNA: TGTGCCAGCAGCCGACTGCAGGCCGGGGATGGCAATCAGCCCCAGCATTTT.

This chain uses TRBV5-5 with TRBJ2-7; D possibly corresponds to TRBD2 (5 bases). Trimming left V 2 bases short and J 0 bases short, with 9 bases between. Germline lookup yields CDR1 SGHKS and CDR2 YYEKEE (reference sequence). The CDR3 spans 14 residues. CDR3 DNA: TGTGCCAGCAGCTTTACGGGGAGCTCCTACGAGCAGTACTTC. This sequence encodes CASSFTGSSYEQYF. The full variable domain, its missing parts supplied by reference TRBV5-5 and TRBJ2-7, is DAGVTQSPTHLIKTRGQQVTLRCSPISGHKSVSWYQQVLGQGPQFIFQYYEKEERGRGNFPDRFSARQFPNYSSELNVNALLLGDSALYLCASSFTGSSYEQYFGPGTRLTVT.

The J gene is TRBJ2-7, the V gene TRBV7-2, with a weak D call TRBD1 (6 bases). Trimming stripped 1 base from V and 4 bases from J, with 11 bases between. CDR3 length: 14 residues. Per the germline V gene, CDR1 is SGHTA and CDR2 is FQGNSA. The CDR3 spells CASSLVGGRYEQYF. The CDR3 bases are TGTGCCAGCAGCTTAGTAGGGGGTCGATACGAGCAGTACTTC.

The chain couples TRBV5-4 to TRBJ2-3; D ambiguous. In germline, CDR1 is SGHNT, CDR2 YYREEE (reference sequence). This CDR3 has 14 amino acids. V gave up 0 bases and J gave up 2 bases, with 7 bases separating them. For the CDR3, the DNA is TGTGCCAGCAGCTTGGAATCTACCACAGATACGCAGTATTTT. This gives the protein CASSLESTTDTQYF. The whole variable domain, filled in from reference TRBV5-4 and TRBJ2-3, reads ETGVTQSPTHLIKTRGQQVTLRCSSQSGHNTVSWYQQALGQGPQFIFQYYREEENGRGNFPPRFSGLQFPNYSSELNVNALELDDSALYLCASSLESTTDTQYFGPGTRLTVL.

This clone was seen a handful of times. The chain couples TRBV2 to TRBJ2-7; TRBD2 is a possible D gene (6 bases). There are 14 residues in the CDR3. Trimming stripped 8 bases from V and 1 base from J, with 15 bases between. Germline V gene sequence: CDR1 SNHLY, CDR2 FYNNEI. CDR3 loop: CASGRQEASYEQYF. The DNA for the CDR3 is TGTGCCAGCGGGAGGCAGGAGGCTTCCTACGAGCAGTACTTC.

The chain uses TRBV6-2 or TRBV6-3 and TRBJ2-7; TRBD2 is a possible D gene (6 bases). Trimming left V 2 bases short and J 2 bases short, with 16 bases between. The CDR3 runs to 16 residues. Germline assignment: CDR1 MNHEY and CDR2 SVGEGT. This CDR3 reads CASSYGRSGSPYEQYF. As DNA, the CDR3 is TGTGCCAGCAGTTACGGGAGATCCGGGAGCCCCTACGAGCAGTACTTC.

This sequence joins TRBV19 and TRBJ1-1; D is ambiguous. From germline, CDR1 is LNHDA and CDR2 SQIVND (reference sequence). CDR3 size: 16 residues. Trimming took off 7 bases at V and 0 bases at J, with 18 bases between the two ends. CDR3 amino acids: CASTAARPGVNTEAFF. The DNA of the CDR3 is TGTGCCAGTACCGCCGCACGCCCGGGTGTGAACACTGAAGCTTTCTTT.

The chain is built from TRBV4-1 and TRBJ1-4; D is perhaps TRBD1 (6 bases). The CDR3 has 12 amino acids. Trimming removed 2 bases from V and 8 bases from J, with 6 bases in between. Germline values: CDR1 MGHRA, CDR2 YSYEKL. The CDR3 bases are TGCGCCAGCAGCCAAAGGGGGGAAAAACTGTTTTTT. Translated: CASSQRGEKLFF.

This chain links TRBV7-9 with TRBJ1-1; possible D gene TRBD1, 6 bases. This CDR3 has 13 residues. The V end lost 5 bases, the J end lost 8 bases, and 15 bases lay between the germline ends. CDR1 and CDR2 (germline): SEHNR, FQNEAQ (reference sequence). This CDR3 reads CASSPPSGHEAFF. DNA for the CDR3: TGTGCCAGCAGCCCACCCTCGGGACACGAAGCTTTCTTT.

The chain links TRBV7-2 to TRBJ2-7; 10 bases fit TRBD2. This CDR3 spans 15 amino acids. Germline V lookup: CDR1 SGHTA, CDR2 FQGNSA. The V segment lost 2 bases and the J segment 4 bases; nucleotides outside the gene matches: 5. In DNA, the CDR3 is TGTGCCAGCAGCTTACGGGAAGCGGGGGGGTACGAGCAGTACTTC. Protein sequence: CASSLREAGGYEQYF.

This clone was found a few times. V usage is TRBV30 and J usage is TRBJ2-7; 7 nucleotides match TRBD2. The V and J ends lost 2 bases and 0 bases, in that order; junction bases with no gene match: 1. This CDR3 contains 13 residues. Germline V gene sequence: CDR1 GTSNPN, CDR2 SVGIG (reference sequence). The DNA for the CDR3 is TGTGCCTGGAGTAGCGGGGTCTCCTACGAGCAGTACTTC. Its translation: CAWSSGVSYEQYF.

The chain carries TRBV2 and TRBJ2-7; D uncertain. Germline CDR1 reads SNHLY; CDR2 reads FYNNEI. V was cut by 7 bases and J by 3 bases, with 4 bases left in between. There are 10 residues in the CDR3. The DNA of the CDR3 is TGTGCCAGCACCCACTACGAGCAGTACTTC. Residues: CASTHYEQYF.

This clone was seen only a few times. The chain joins TRBV6-6 to TRBJ1-1, with D hard to call. V lost 2 bases, J lost 1 base, and 8 bases lay in between. Germline CDR1 reads MNHNY; CDR2 reads SVGAGI (reference sequence). This CDR3 is built from 14 residues. The CDR3 reads CASSYTEANTEAFF. The CDR3 DNA sequence: TGTGCCAGCAGTTACACGGAGGCGAACACTGAAGCTTTCTTT.

V is TRBV28 and J is TRBJ1-2; the D gene is possibly TRBD1 (6 bases). Germline loops: CDR1 MDHEN, CDR2 SYDVKM. Trimming pared 6 bases from V and 2 bases from J, leaving 16 bases between. The length of the CDR3 is 15 residues. The CDR3 nucleotides are TGTGCCAGCAGCGGATTCCGGGACACCAACTATGGCTACACCTTC. Amino acid sequence: CASSGFRDTNYGYTF.

This rearrangement joins TRBV7-9 to TRBJ2-1; maybe TRBD1 (5 bases). The germline V gene encodes CDR1 SEHNR and CDR2 FQNEAQ (reference sequence). The V gene lost 2 bases and the J gene lost 8 bases, with 16 bases spanning the gap. CDR3 length: 15 amino acids. CDR3 coding DNA: TGTGCCAGCAGCTTACGAAGGCAGGGTTTAGATGAGCAGTTCTTC. This gives the protein CASSLRRQGLDEQFF.